Below, 25 T cell receptor beta chains from the same sample are listed, as sequenced in a study of cytomegalovirus exposure and HLA in healthy donors. The PCR had 60 Vbeta and 13 Jbeta primers. This table comes from immunoSEQ multiplex PCR, and its TCRdb copy is limited to in-frame clones, with some not included. This table has about 190,000 clones, roughly 13% appearing once. Sequencing was performed on PBMCs. The source is a man aged 50-59 years in good health and CMV-seropositive.

This clone has a handful of counts. This rearrangement joins TRBV7-2 to TRBJ1-2; no clear D. Germline CDR1 reads SGHTA; CDR2 reads FQGNSA. Trimming took off 1 base at V and 7 bases at J, with 16 bases between the two ends. This CDR3 spans 15 amino acids. The CDR3 nucleotides are TGTGCCAGCAGCTTAGGGCAGGCGGGAATCAGTGGCTACACCTTC. This encodes CASSLGQAGISGYTF.

A note on this clone: Other DNA sequences of this sample code for an identical CDR3. This chain connects TRBV2 to TRBJ1-2, with D maybe TRBD1 (6 bases). The CDR3 length is 14 residues. Trimming took 3 bases from V and 0 from J, leaving 8 bases between them. From germline, CDR1 is SNHLY and CDR2 FYNNEI. CDR3 sequence reads: CASSEPGANYGYTF. CDR3 in DNA: TGTGCCAGCAGTGAGCCAGGGGCTAACTATGGCTACACCTTC.

The chain is built from TRBV5-6 and TRBJ2-1, with D maybe TRBD2 (5 bases). The ends were cut back, 0 bases at V and 8 bases at J, with 9 bases in the middle. Per the germline V gene, CDR1 is SGHDT and CDR2 is YYEEEE. The CDR3 consists of 13 residues. CDR3 in amino acids: CASSLDRGYEQFF. In DNA form, the CDR3 reads TGTGCCAGCAGCTTGGACCGGGGTTATGAGCAGTTCTTC.

V is TRBV30 and J is TRBJ1-2; 9 nucleotides align to TRBD1. V lost 3 bases, J lost 8 bases, and 7 bases stayed unmatched. The CDR3 spans 13 residues. CDR1 GTSNPN and CDR2 SVGIG come from the germline V gene (reference sequence). CDR3 loop: CAWSPGQGRGYTF. The CDR3 region has the DNA TGTGCCTGGAGCCCGGGACAGGGCCGGGGCTACACCTTC.

A few counts support this clone. This chain uses TRBV30 with TRBJ1-4; no reliable D call. Trimming removed 5 bases at V and 7 bases at J, with 5 bases between. The germline CDR1 and CDR2 sequences are GTSNPN and SVGIG (reference sequence). The CDR3 totals 10 residues. The CDR3 coding sequence is TGTGCCTGGTCAGGTGAAAAACTGTTTTTT. It specifies CAWSGEKLFF.

The chain joins TRBV18 to TRBJ2-3, with D tentatively TRBD2 (5 bases). V was trimmed by 2 bases and J by 1 base, leaving 10 bases between them. Germline CDR1 and CDR2: KGHSH and LQKENI. The CDR3 sequence is 15 residues long. The CDR3: CASSPGVGGTDTQYF. CDR3 coding DNA: TGTGCCAGCTCACCAGGCGTCGGGGGCACAGATACGCAGTATTTT.

This clone was recorded once. The rearrangement joins TRBV9 to TRBJ1-2; D remains ambiguous. The germline V gene encodes CDR1 SGDLS and CDR2 YYNGEE. With 5 bases removed from V and 8 bases from J, the gap between germline ends came to 16 bases. This CDR3 region has 13 residues. The CDR3 coding sequence is TGTGCCAGCAGTCCTACTCCGGGTCAGGGCTACACCTTC. It codes for CASSPTPGQGYTF.

This clone was recorded only once. The chain combines TRBV12-5 with TRBJ2-2; TRBD1 matches at 11 bases. V dropped 7 bases and J dropped 6; count of bases not matched to a gene: 16. Looked up from germline, CDR1 is LGHNT and CDR2 is FRNRAP. The CDR3 has 18 amino acids. CDR3 in DNA: TGTGCTAGTGCCTTGGACAGGGGGCGTCTTACTAACCCCGGGGAGCTGTTTTTT. Translation gives CASALDRGRLTNPGELFF.

The CDR3 spells CASSSMNRGLGAFF. The DNA of the CDR3 is TGCGCCAGCAGCTCCATGAACAGGGGGCTTGGAGCTTTCTTT. The V gene is TRBV5-1, the J gene TRBJ1-1, with TRBD1 matching 9 bases. Looked up from germline, CDR1 is SGHRS and CDR2 is YFSETQ. J lost 10 bases, V lost 3 bases, and 10 bases had no gene match. The CDR3 has 14 amino acids.

There are a few counts of this clone. This chain uses TRBV7-9 with TRBJ2-5; no firm D call. The CDR3 consists of 15 residues. Trimming stripped 6 bases from V and 4 bases from J, with 18 bases between. The germline gives CDR1 SEHNR, CDR2 FQNEAQ (reference sequence). The CDR3 protein is CASSSDGYRGETQYF. CDR3 DNA sequence: TGTGCCAGCAGTTCCGACGGATACCGAGGAGAGACCCAGTACTTC.

The chain couples TRBV7-8 to TRBJ1-3; unclear D gene. Germline CDR1 is SGHVS and CDR2 is FQNEAQ. V was pared by 5 bases and J by 2 bases, with 13 bases between. The CDR3 sequence is 15 residues long. DNA for the CDR3: TGTGCCAGCAGCAACCCAGGAGGCCCTGGAAACACCATATATTTT. Its translation is CASSNPGGPGNTIYF.

This clone was detected only a few times. The chain is built from TRBV5-1 and TRBJ2-2; D is perhaps TRBD1 (6 bases). V lost 4 bases and J 5 bases, leaving 15 bases between the germline ends. This CDR3 has 15 residues. The germline gives CDR1 SGHRS, CDR2 YFSETQ. The CDR3 nucleotides are TGCGCCAGCAGCCGCGACAGGACGGGGACCGGGGAGCTGTTTTTT. Its translation is CASSRDRTGTGELFF.

The J gene is TRBJ1-6, the V gene TRBV5-6; no reliable D call. CDR1 and CDR2 from the germline V gene are SGHDT and YYEEEE. CDR3 length equals 15 residues. V was cut by 6 bases and J by 9 bases, with 19 bases left in between. This CDR3 reads CASTLLGKGSSPLHF. Written as DNA, the CDR3 is TGTGCCAGCACTCTTCTGGGGAAAGGGAGTTCACCCCTCCACTTT.

The rearrangement joins TRBV15 to TRBJ2-5, with D possibly matching TRBD1 (6 bases). The ends were cut back, 0 bases at V and 5 bases at J, with 13 bases in the middle. CDR3 length equals 15 residues. CDR1 and CDR2 (germline): LNHNV, YYDKDF (reference sequence). CDR3 nucleotide sequence: TGTGCCACCAGCAGAGATCGCACAGGGTGGGAGACCCAGTACTTC. Amino acid sequence: CATSRDRTGWETQYF.

V and J are TRBV27 and TRBJ2-1; 7 bases are a match to TRBD1. Germline V gene data show CDR1 as MNHEY and CDR2 as SMNVEV (reference sequence). V lost 2 bases to trimming and J lost 0 bases; unmatched junction nucleotides: 4. The CDR3 consists of 16 residues. CDR3 coding DNA: TGTGCCAGCAGTTTAAGACAGGGAAGCTCCTACAATGAGCAGTTCTTC. Translation: CASSLRQGSSYNEQFF.

V and J are TRBV5-1 and TRBJ2-5, with a tentative D call TRBD2 (6 bases). This CDR3 spans 15 amino acids. V lost 2 bases to trimming and J lost 5 bases, with 16 bases between them. Germline V gives CDR1 SGHRS, CDR2 YFSETQ. CDR3 bases: TGCGCCAGCAGCTTTAGGGCTAGCGCGGGGGAGACCCAGTACTTC. Protein: CASSFRASAGETQYF.

This clone appeared a few times. The chain joins TRBV18 to TRBJ2-5; tentatively, D is TRBD1 (6 bases). This CDR3 contains 14 residues. V was shortened by 4 bases and J by 1 base, with 10 bases between the two germline ends. CDR1 is KGHSH and CDR2 is LQKENI in the germline V gene. The CDR3: CASSLQGIQETQYF. Written as DNA, the CDR3 is TGTGCCAGCTCACTACAGGGTATCCAAGAGACCCAGTACTTC.

This chain connects TRBV11-2 to TRBJ2-2; TRBD2 is a possible D gene (5 bases). Trimming removed 2 bases from V and 3 bases from J, with 13 bases in between. Germline CDR1 is SGHAT and CDR2 is FQNNGV. The CDR3 runs 16 residues. CDR3 sequence (DNA): TGTGCCAGCAGCTTATTGGGCGTGAGGGACACCGGGGAGCTGTTTTTT. Translating gives CASSLLGVRDTGELFF.

The genes are TRBV14 and TRBJ2-1; 9 nucleotides line up with TRBD1. The CDR3 loop spans 16 amino acids. V lost 2 bases and J lost 3; bases outside the gene matches: 5. Germline V gene data show CDR1 as SGHDN and CDR2 as FVKESK. CDR3 sequence reads: CASSQPRTGVYNEQFF. The CDR3 DNA is TGTGCCAGCAGCCAACCGCGGACAGGGGTCTACAATGAGCAGTTCTTC.

The table lists this clone with a few counts. This sequence joins TRBV14 and TRBJ1-6, with D tentatively TRBD1 (6 bases). There are 15 residues in the CDR3. Germline V gene lookup returns CDR1 SGHDN and CDR2 FVKESK. Trimming took off 4 bases at V and 9 bases at J, with 16 bases between the two ends. In nucleotides, the CDR3 is TGTGCCAGCAGCCCACAGGGTTCGGTTGGTTCACCCCTCCACTTT. Translating gives CASSPQGSVGSPLHF.

This clone was observed a few times. V gene TRBV15 combines with J gene TRBJ1-3; no reliable D call. Between the trimmed V and J ends, which lost 5 bases and 2 bases, there was a span of 16 bases. Germline CDR1 LNHNV, CDR2 YYDKDF (reference sequence). The CDR3 runs to 16 residues. The CDR3 sequence: CATSHRGRTAGNTIYF. The DNA for the CDR3 is TGTGCCACCAGCCATCGAGGGAGGACGGCTGGAAACACCATATATTTT.

This clone showed up just a few times. V usage is TRBV6-1 and J usage is TRBJ1-2, with D perhaps matching TRBD1 (6 bases). The ends were cut back, 2 bases at V and 1 base at J, with 8 bases in the middle. Per the germline V gene, CDR1 is MNHNS and CDR2 is SASEGT. The CDR3 contains 14 residues. The CDR3 DNA sequence: TGTGCCAGCAGTGAAACAGGGATTAACTATGGCTACACCTTC. It encodes CASSETGINYGYTF.

The chain combines TRBV19 with TRBJ1-1, with D unclear. This CDR3 is built from 15 residues. The V gene's germline CDR1 is LNHDA and CDR2 SQIVND (reference sequence). The ends were cut back, 2 bases at V and 0 bases at J, with 10 bases in the middle. CDR3 coding DNA: TGTGCCAGTAGTATATACACGGGGATGAACACTGAAGCTTTCTTT. This translates into CASSIYTGMNTEAFF.

This clone was counted a few times. The chain employs TRBV11-2 and TRBJ2-2, with a tentative D call TRBD1 (6 bases). Deletions cut 0 bases from V and 1 base from J, with 9 bases between. Germline lookup yields CDR1 SGHAT and CDR2 FQNNGV. The CDR3 runs to 16 residues. CDR3 in DNA: TGTGCCAGCAGCTTAGATCGACAGGTGAACACCGGGGAGCTGTTTTTT. Amino acids: CASSLDRQVNTGELFF.

This chain joins TRBV29-1 and TRBJ2-7; TRBD2 matches 8 bases. The CDR3 is made up of 13 amino acids. The junction had 4 bases not matched to a gene; V was cut back by 2 bases and J by 4 bases. The germline V gene has CDR1 SQVTM and CDR2 ANQGSEA. DNA for the CDR3: TGCAGCGTTGAAAAAGCGGGGGCTTACGAGCAGTACTTC. Encoded protein: CSVEKAGAYEQYF.